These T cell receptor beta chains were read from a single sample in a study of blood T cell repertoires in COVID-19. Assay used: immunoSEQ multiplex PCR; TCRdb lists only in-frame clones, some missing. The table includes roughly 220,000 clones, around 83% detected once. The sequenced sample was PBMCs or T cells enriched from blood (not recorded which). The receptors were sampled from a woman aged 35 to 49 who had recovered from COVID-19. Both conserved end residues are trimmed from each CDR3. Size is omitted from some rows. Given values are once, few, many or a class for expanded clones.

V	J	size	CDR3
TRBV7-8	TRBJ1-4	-	ASSRTGTGVEKLF
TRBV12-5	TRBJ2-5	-	ASALSVGGNQETQY
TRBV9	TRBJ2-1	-	VSSVAWGLAGGNEQF
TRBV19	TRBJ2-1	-	ASSTAAGGPREQF
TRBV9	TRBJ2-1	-	ASSVGSGPYNEQF
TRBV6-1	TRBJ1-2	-	ASSDGPNYGYT
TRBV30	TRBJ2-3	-	AWSVRASGRTDTQY
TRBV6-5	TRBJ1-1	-	ASTGDQNTEAF
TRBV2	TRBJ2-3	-	ASSATTDTQY
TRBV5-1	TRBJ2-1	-	ASSLTVTSNEQF
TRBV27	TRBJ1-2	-	ASSFAGQRYGYT
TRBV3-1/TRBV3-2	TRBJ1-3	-	ASSPLTVTSGNTIY
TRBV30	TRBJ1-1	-	AWSADRLNTEAF
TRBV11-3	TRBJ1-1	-	ASSTFRTGGTEAF
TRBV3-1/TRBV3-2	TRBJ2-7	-	ASSPPLQSANRGEQY
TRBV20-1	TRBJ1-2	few	SAGTDGYT
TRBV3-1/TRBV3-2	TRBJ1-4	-	ASSQRERFMF
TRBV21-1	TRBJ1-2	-	ASSRDRGA
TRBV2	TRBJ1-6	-	ASSEQVDSPLH
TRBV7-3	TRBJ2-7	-	ASSKGSSGPYEQY
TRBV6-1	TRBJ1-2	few	ASSEDGNYGYT
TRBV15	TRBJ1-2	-	ATSRDGQGLYGYT
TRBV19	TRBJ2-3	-	ASSPVGQGDTQY
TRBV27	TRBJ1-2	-	ASSLGGYRHYGYT
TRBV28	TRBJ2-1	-	ASSSTGEDEQF
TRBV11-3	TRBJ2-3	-	ASSFGTGRNTQY
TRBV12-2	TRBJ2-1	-	ASRLGSGIDEQF
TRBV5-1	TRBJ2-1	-	ASSFGRYGEQF
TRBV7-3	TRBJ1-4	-	ASSQGRGEQLF
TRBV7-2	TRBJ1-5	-	ASSQDGVGQPQH
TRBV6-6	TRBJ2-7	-	ASSLRDRGYEQY
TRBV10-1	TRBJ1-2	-	ASSESQTSGYT
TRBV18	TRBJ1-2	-	ASSRDQGAGGYT
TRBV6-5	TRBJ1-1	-	ASISGRLENTEAF
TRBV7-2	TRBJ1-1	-	ASSMQGYTEAF
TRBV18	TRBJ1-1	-	ASSRDSTEAF
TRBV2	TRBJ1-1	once	ASSEGGGSTEAF
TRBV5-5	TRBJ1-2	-	ASSFNTGLNYGYT
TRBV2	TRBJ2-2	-	ASSEPGLAGAGELF
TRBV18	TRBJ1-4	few	ASSRGTGGNEKLF
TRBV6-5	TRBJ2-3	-	VCDAGDTQY
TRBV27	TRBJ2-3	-	ASSFGQGENTQY
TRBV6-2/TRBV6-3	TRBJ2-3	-	ASSSYTDTQY
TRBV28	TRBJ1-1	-	ASSSPSGQRAF
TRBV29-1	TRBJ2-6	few	SVPTGSGANVLT